These T cell receptor beta chains were read from a single sample in a study of T cell changes during pregnancy in multiple sclerosis. Some clones are missing from TCRdb's copy, which holds only in-frame ones; the method was immunoSEQ multiplex PCR. The sample lists approximately 46,000 clones; nearly 90% were seen once. This specimen was CD4+ T cells from peripheral blood mononuclear cells, taken after pregnancy. Receptor source: a female donor with multiple sclerosis, enrolled in a pregnancy study. CDR3s include the opening cysteine and the closing phenylalanine or tryptophan. D genes are given only for firm matches. The size of a clone is reported for some rows only, either as once, few or many, or as a class for expanded clones.

D gene,clone size,J gene,V gene,CDR3 DNA,CDR3 protein
TRBD1,-,TRBJ1-5,TRBV27,TGTGCCAGCAGTCTCGGGACAGGGGGCGATCAGCCCCAGCATTTT,CASSLGTGGDQPQHF
-,-,TRBJ2-1,TRBV7-2,TGTGCCAGCAGCTTACAGGTCACTCTTGGGAATGAGCAGTTCTTC,CASSLQVTLGNEQFF
-,-,TRBJ2-7,TRBV19,TGTGCCAGTAGCGGACAGTCAAGGTACGAGCAGTACTTC,CASSGQSRYEQYF
TRBD1,-,TRBJ1-2,TRBV7-2,TGTGCCAGCAGCGTAATCGGACAGGCGGGCTATGGCTACACCTTC,CASSVIGQAGYGYTF
TRBD1,-,TRBJ2-1,TRBV7-2,TGTGCCAGCAGCTTTAGGGACAGGGGAAATACCTACAATGAGCAGTTCTTC,CASSFRDRGNTYNEQFF
-,-,TRBJ1-3,TRBV4-1,TGCGCCAGCAGCCAAGGTGGGCGAGGGCGAGGCTCCGGAAACACCATATATTTT,CASSQGGRGRGSGNTIYF
-,-,TRBJ1-1,TRBV2,TGTGCCAGCAGTGGGGGGGGTAGGATGAACACTGAAGCTTTCTTT,CASSGGGRMNTEAFF
-,-,TRBJ2-3,TRBV19,TGTGCCAGTAGTACCCTAGGGACAACTTCCCGCACAGATACGCAGTATTTT,CASSTLGTTSRTDTQYF
-,-,TRBJ1-4,TRBV7-9,TGTGCCAGCAGCGCGGGGAAAGTCGTCGAAAAACTGTTTTTT,CASSAGKVVEKLFF
-,-,TRBJ2-2,TRBV18,TGTGCCAGCTCACCGTACGTTACAGGCGCCGGGGAGCTGTTTTTT,CASSPYVTGAGELFF
TRBD2,-,TRBJ2-7,TRBV2,TGTGCCAGCGGGAGCGGGATAACCTACGAGCAGTACTTC,CASGSGITYEQYF
-,-,TRBJ2-1,TRBV7-3,TGTGCCAGCAGCTTAAGTGGAGAGTCCTACAATGAGCAGTTCTTC,CASSLSGESYNEQFF
TRBD1,-,TRBJ1-2,TRBV5-5,TGTGCCAGCAGCTTTAACAGGGGGACCGCTAACTATGGCTACACCTTC,CASSFNRGTANYGYTF
TRBD2,once,TRBJ2-5,TRBV30,TGTGCCTGGAGTGTACGGGGAGGGCCCCAAGAGACCCAGTACTTC,CAWSVRGGPQETQYF
TRBD1,-,TRBJ1-4,TRBV28,TGTGCCAGCACCCCGGCGACAGGGGCTAACGTCCGTGAAAAACTGTTTTTT,CASTPATGANVREKLFF
TRBD2,medium-sized,TRBJ2-1,TRBV18,TGTGCCAGCTCACCAAAGACTAGCGGGAGTGAGCAGTTCTTC,CASSPKTSGSEQFF
-,-,TRBJ2-7,TRBV6-1,TGTGCCAGCGGCGGACAGTTCTACGAGCAGTACTTC,CASGGQFYEQYF
TRBD2,-,TRBJ2-1,TRBV28,TGTGCCAGCAGCCCCGGGACTAGAGGTTTCGGTGAGCAGTTCTTC,CASSPGTRGFGEQFF
-,-,TRBJ2-7,TRBV11-2,TGTGCCAGCAGCGGTTATCAGGGGCACAACTCCTACGAGCAGTACTTC,CASSGYQGHNSYEQYF
TRBD2,-,TRBJ2-1,TRBV19,TGTGCCAGTAGTATAAGTCTGGGGACTAGCTACAATGAGCAGTTCTTC,CASSISLGTSYNEQFF
-,-,TRBJ2-2,TRBV10-1,TGCGCCAGCAGTGCCTCGGGGAAGCAGGTGGCCGGGGAGCTGTTTTTT,CASSASGKQVAGELFF
-,-,TRBJ1-2,TRBV2,TGTGCCAGCAGCTTTGACACAGACTATGGCTACACCTTC,CASSFDTDYGYTF
TRBD1,few,TRBJ1-1,TRBV5-4,TGTGCCAGCAGCCGATCAGTCGGGACAGGGGACACTGAAGCTTTCTTT,CASSRSVGTGDTEAFF
-,-,TRBJ2-5,TRBV7-8,TGTGCCAGCAGCTTAGTGGGCAGGGAAGAGACCCAGTACTTC,CASSLVGREETQYF
-,-,TRBJ2-2,TRBV5-1,TGCGCCAGCAGCTTGGCGGTGTTCACCGGGGAGCTGTTTTTT,CASSLAVFTGELFF
-,once,TRBJ2-3,TRBV19,TGTGCCAGTAGTATAATATTTCGAGACAGCTTCACAGATACGCAGTATTTT,CASSIIFRDSFTDTQYF
-,-,TRBJ1-1,TRBV5-4,TGTGCCAGCAGCCAAGAGGGAGGAGGAAACACTGAAGCTTTCTTT,CASSQEGGGNTEAFF
-,-,TRBJ1-1,TRBV29-1,TGCAGCGTTGGTGGCAGGGTAGGCACTGAAGCTTTCTTT,CSVGGRVGTEAFF
-,-,TRBJ2-7,TRBV27,TGTGCCAGCAGAGGACAACGGACCCCCTACGAGCAGTACTTC,CASRGQRTPYEQYF
TRBD1,medium-sized,TRBJ1-1,TRBV30,TGTGCCGGAGACAGGGAGTTAGCTGAAGCTTTCTTT,CAGDRELAEAFF
-,-,TRBJ1-2,TRBV11-2,TGTGCCAGCAGCTACAGGGTTTATGGCTACACCTTC,CASSYRVYGYTF
TRBD1,-,TRBJ1-1,TRBV28,TGTGCCAGCGGAGAGGGGGACAGGGAGGTCACTGAAGCTTTCTTT,CASGEGDREVTEAFF
-,-,TRBJ1-2,TRBV4-1,TGCGCCAGCAGCCCGCAACAGGAAAACTATGGCTACACCTTC,CASSPQQENYGYTF
TRBD1,-,TRBJ1-1,TRBV6-1,TGTGCCAGCAGTGTGACAGGGATTAACACTGAAGCTTTCTTT,CASSVTGINTEAFF
-,-,TRBJ1-2,TRBV6-6,TGTGCCAGCAGTTACTCGGGAGCTATAGATGGCTACACCTTC,CASSYSGAIDGYTF
TRBD1,-,TRBJ1-4,TRBV4-3,TGCGCCAGCAGCCAAGATCCCAGGGGGCGCAAGGAAAAACTGTTTTTT,CASSQDPRGRKEKLFF
-,-,TRBJ2-5,TRBV7-7,TGTGCCAGCAGCTACTACATTGGGGAGACCCAGTACTTC,CASSYYIGETQYF
-,-,TRBJ2-7,TRBV6-5,TGTGCCAGCAGCCGGGATAGTTACGAGCAGTACTTC,CASSRDSYEQYF
-,-,TRBJ2-1,TRBV2,TGTGCCAGCAGTGAAAGTAGCGGAATTTACAATGAGCAGTTCTTC,CASSESSGIYNEQFF
-,-,TRBJ2-3,TRBV6-6,TGTGCCAGCAGTTATCGTCTTGGACTAAACACAGATACGCAGTATTTT,CASSYRLGLNTDTQYF
-,-,TRBJ2-3,TRBV6-1,TGTGCCAGCAGTGAAGCGTTCCTCGGGTTCGGGTCCGCCGGATTGCATACGCAGTATTTT,CASSEAFLGFGSAGLHTQYF
TRBD2,-,TRBJ2-7,TRBV30,TGTGCCTGGAATCGCATACTAGCGGGAGAAGGGGAGCAGTACTTC,CAWNRILAGEGEQYF
-,-,TRBJ1-1,TRBV6-5,TGTGCCAGCAGTTCTGGACGGAAGGGGTTCACTGAAGCTTTCTTT,CASSSGRKGFTEAFF
TRBD2,once,TRBJ2-2,TRBV5-8,TGTGCCAGCAGAGTACTAGCGGGAGAGTTAACCGGGGAGCTGTTTTTT,CASRVLAGELTGELFF
TRBD2,-,TRBJ2-2,TRBV30,TGTGCCTGGAGTCGGCCGGGACTAGCGGAGAACACCGGGGAGCTGTTTTTT,CAWSRPGLAENTGELFF
TRBD2,-,TRBJ2-3,TRBV7-9,TGTGCCAGCAGCTTTGGAGCGGGAGGGGATACGCAGTATTTT,CASSFGAGGDTQYF
-,once,TRBJ2-2,TRBV18,TGTGCCAGCTCAGCCCAGAGGCAACCCACCGGGGAGCTGTTTTTT,CASSAQRQPTGELFF
-,once,TRBJ2-5,TRBV7-9,TGTGCCAGCAGCTTAGTTGCGGGTTCAGAGACCCAGTACTTC,CASSLVAGSETQYF
TRBD2,-,TRBJ2-3,TRBV19,TGTGCCAGTAGTCCCGTAGCGGGGCGCACAGATACGCAGTATTTT,CASSPVAGRTDTQYF
-,few,TRBJ2-3,TRBV18,TGTGCCAGCTCACCACGTCTCAGGGGGGGCACAGATACGCAGTATTTT,CASSPRLRGGTDTQYF
TRBD1,-,TRBJ2-7,TRBV30,TGTGCCTGGAGTGTACAGGGGACATGGGAGCAGTACTTC,CAWSVQGTWEQYF
TRBD2,-,TRBJ2-2,TRBV5-1,TGCGCCAGCAGCTTGGAAGCGGGAGTCTACACCGGGGAGCTGTTTTTT,CASSLEAGVYTGELFF
TRBD1,-,TRBJ1-1,TRBV7-2,TGTGCCAGCAGCTTAGTGGCAGGGGGCTTGAACACTGAAGCTTTCTTT,CASSLVAGGLNTEAFF
TRBD2,-,TRBJ2-5,TRBV5-1,TGCGCCAGCAGCTTGGAGGCTAGCGGAGAGACCCAGTACTTC,CASSLEASGETQYF
TRBD1,-,TRBJ2-1,TRBV18,TGTGCCAGCTCACCAGGGACAGTGGTGGCTGATGAGCAGTTCTTC,CASSPGTVVADEQFF
TRBD1,-,TRBJ1-3,TRBV6-1,TGTGCCAGCAGTGCTACAGGGGCTACTGGAAACACCATATATTTT,CASSATGATGNTIYF
TRBD2,-,TRBJ2-1,TRBV4-1,TGCGCCAGCAGCCAAGAAGTTTTAGGCGGGAGTGGTGGGGGTGAGCAGTTCTTC,CASSQEVLGGSGGGEQFF